This TCR beta chain is from a study of blood T cell repertoires in COVID-19. Using immunoSEQ multiplex PCR, the repertoire was profiled, and TCRdb retains in-frame clones only, with some absent. This table has tens of thousands of clones, 80% to 90% appearing once. CDR1 is KGHDR, CDR2 SFDVKD, per germline. CDR3 length: 15 amino acids. V lost 4 bases to trimming and J lost 7 bases; unmatched junction nucleotides: 3. This sequence was found in a man aged 55 to 70 with acute or convalescent COVID-19. Material: peripheral blood. V is TRBV24-1 and J is TRBJ1-4, with 12 bases aligning to TRBD1. The CDR3 sequence is CATSEGTGGVEKLFF. The CDR3 DNA is TGTGCCACCAGTGAAGGGACAGGGGGCGTTGAAAAACTGTTTTTT.